This T cell receptor beta chain was documented in a study of blood T cell repertoires in COVID-19. The overall study: T cells, B-cell-depleted T cells, or PBMCs provided the cDNA or gDNA that served as material.

The study recruited people aged about 18 to 90 years across about two dozen US areas. Allocation to cohorts depended on clinical history reported by the participants. Germline assignment: CDR1 SGHNT and CDR2 YYREEE (reference sequence). The length of the CDR3 is 15 residues. V shed 0 bases and J shed 0 bases, with 7 bases lying between them. Sequencing used immunoSEQ multiplex PCR; TCRdb keeps in-frame clones, though not all of them. The sample yields a few hundred thousand clones, approximately 88% seen once. The receptor was isolated from a middle-aged woman with acute COVID-19. Sequencing used PBMCs or T cells enriched from blood (not recorded which). The chain uses TRBV5-4 and TRBJ2-1; D gene ambiguous. CDR3 DNA: TGTGCCAGCAGCTTGGACGTACACTCCTACAATGAGCAGTTCTTC. Its translation is CASSLDVHSYNEQFF.